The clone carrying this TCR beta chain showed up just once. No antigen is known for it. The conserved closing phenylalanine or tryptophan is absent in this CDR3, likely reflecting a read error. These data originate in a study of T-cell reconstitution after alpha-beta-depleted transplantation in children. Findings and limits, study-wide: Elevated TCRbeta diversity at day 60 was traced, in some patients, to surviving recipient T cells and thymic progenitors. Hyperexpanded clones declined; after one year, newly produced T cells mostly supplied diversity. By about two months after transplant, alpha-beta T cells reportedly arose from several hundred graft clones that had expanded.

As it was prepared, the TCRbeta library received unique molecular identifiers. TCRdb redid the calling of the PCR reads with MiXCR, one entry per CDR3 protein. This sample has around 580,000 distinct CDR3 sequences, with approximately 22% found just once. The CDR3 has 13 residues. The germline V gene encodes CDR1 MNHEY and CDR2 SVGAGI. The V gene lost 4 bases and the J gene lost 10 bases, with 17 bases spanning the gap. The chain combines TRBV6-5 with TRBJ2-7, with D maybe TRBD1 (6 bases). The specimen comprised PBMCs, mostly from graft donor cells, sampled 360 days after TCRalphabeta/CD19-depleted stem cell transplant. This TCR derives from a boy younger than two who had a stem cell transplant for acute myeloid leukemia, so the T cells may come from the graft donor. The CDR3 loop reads CASSWGPKAIQYA. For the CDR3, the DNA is TGTGCCAGCAGTTGGGGGCCAAAGGCCATACAGTACGCC.